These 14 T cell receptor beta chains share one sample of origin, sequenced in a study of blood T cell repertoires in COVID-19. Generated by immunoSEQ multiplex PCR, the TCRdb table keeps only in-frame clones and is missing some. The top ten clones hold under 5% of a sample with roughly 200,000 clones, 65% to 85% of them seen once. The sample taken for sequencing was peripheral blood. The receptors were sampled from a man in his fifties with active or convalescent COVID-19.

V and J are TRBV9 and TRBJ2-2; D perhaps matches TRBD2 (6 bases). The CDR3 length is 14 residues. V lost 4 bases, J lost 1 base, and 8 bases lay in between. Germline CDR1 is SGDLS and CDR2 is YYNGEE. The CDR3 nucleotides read TGTGCCAGCAGCTTGCGGGGGAACACCGGGGAGCTGTTTTTT. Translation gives CASSLRGNTGELFF.

The CDR3 reads CASSIEDRGYNEQFF. The CDR3 DNA is TGTGCCAGTAGTATAGAAGACAGGGGGTACAATGAGCAGTTCTTC. This rearrangement joins TRBV19 to TRBJ2-1, with TRBD1 identical over 9 bases. V gave up 0 bases and J gave up 4 bases; unmatched junction bases: 1. The CDR3 loop spans 15 amino acids. The germline V gene has CDR1 LNHDA and CDR2 SQIVND (reference sequence). The variable domain in full, completed from reference TRBV19 and TRBJ2-1, reads DGGITQSPKYLFRKEGQNVTLSCEQNLNHDAMYWYRQDPGQGLRLIYYSQIVNDFQKGDIAEGYSVSREKKESFPLTVTSAQKNPTAFYLCASSIEDRGYNEQFFGPGTRLTVL.

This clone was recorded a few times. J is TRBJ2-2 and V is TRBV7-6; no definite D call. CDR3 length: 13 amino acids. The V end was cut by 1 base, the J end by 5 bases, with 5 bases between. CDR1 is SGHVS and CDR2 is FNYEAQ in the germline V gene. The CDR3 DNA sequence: TGTGCCAGCAGCTTAGGGCAGACCGGGGAGCTGTTTTTT. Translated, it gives CASSLGQTGELFF.

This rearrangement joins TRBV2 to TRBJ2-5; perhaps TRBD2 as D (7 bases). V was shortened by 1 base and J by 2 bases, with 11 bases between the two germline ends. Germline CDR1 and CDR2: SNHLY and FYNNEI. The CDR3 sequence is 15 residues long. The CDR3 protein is CASSEGGGPQETQYF. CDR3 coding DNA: TGTGCCAGCAGTGAAGGGGGGGGCCCTCAAGAGACCCAGTACTTC. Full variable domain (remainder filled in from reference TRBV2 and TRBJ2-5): EPEVTQTPSHQVTQMGQEVILRCVPISNHLYFYWYRQILGQKVEFLVSFYNNEISEKSEIFDDQFSVERPDGSNFTLKIRSTKLEDSAMYFCASSEGGGPQETQYFGPGTRLLVL.

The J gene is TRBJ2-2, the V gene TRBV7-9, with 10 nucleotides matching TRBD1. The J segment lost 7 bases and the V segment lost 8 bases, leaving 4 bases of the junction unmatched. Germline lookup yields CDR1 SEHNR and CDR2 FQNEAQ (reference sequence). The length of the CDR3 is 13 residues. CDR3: CASDRGRIGELFF. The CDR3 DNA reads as TGTGCCAGCGACAGGGGGCGCATCGGGGAGCTGTTTTTT. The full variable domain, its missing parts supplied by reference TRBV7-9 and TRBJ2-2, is DTGVSQNPRHKITKRGQNVTFRCDPISEHNRLYWYRQTLGQGPEFLTYFQNEAQLEKSRLLSDRFSAERPKGSFSTLEIQRTEQGDSAMYLCASDRGRIGELFFGEGSRLTVL.

The CDR3 nucleotides read TGCGCCAGCAATCCTGGGGGCCCCTCGCGGACTAACTATGGCTACACCTTC. Translated: CASNPGGPSRTNYGYTF. This chain connects TRBV5-1 to TRBJ1-2, with D possibly TRBD1 on 6 matching bases. The CDR3 extends over 17 amino acids. V lost 6 bases, J lost 0 bases, and 21 bases lay in between. The germline CDR1 and CDR2 sequences are SGHRS and YFSETQ.

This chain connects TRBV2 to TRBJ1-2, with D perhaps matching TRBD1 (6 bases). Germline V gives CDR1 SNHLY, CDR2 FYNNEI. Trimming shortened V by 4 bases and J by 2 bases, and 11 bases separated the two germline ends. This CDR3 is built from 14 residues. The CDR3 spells CASSVAQGNYGYTF. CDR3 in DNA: TGTGCCAGCAGTGTTGCGCAGGGGAACTATGGCTACACCTTC.

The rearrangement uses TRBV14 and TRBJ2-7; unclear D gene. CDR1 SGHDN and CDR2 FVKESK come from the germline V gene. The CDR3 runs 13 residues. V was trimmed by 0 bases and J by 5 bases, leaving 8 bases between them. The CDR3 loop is CASSQEGRHEQYF. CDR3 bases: TGTGCCAGCAGCCAAGAAGGCAGGCACGAGCAGTACTTC. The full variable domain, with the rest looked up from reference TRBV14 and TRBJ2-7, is EAGVTQFPSHSVIEKGQTVTLRCDPISGHDNLYWYRRVMGKEIKFLLHFVKESKQDESGMPNNRFLAERTGGTYSTLKVQPAELEDSGVYFCASSQEGRHEQYFGPGTRLTVT.

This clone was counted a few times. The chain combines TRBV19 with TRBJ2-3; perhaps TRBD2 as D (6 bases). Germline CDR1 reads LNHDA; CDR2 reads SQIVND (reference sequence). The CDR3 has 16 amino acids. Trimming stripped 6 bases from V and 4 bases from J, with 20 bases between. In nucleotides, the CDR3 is TGTGCCAGTAGGCCCCGGAGGGGACCCAACCCAGATACGCAGTATTTT. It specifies CASRPRRGPNPDTQYF.

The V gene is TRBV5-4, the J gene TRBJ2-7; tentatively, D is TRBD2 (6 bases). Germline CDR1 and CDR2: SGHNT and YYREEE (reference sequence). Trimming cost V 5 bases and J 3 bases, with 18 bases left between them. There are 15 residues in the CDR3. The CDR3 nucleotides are TGTGCCAGCAGGGATGGGTCGGGGGTCATCTACGAGCAGTACTTC. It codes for CASRDGSGVIYEQYF. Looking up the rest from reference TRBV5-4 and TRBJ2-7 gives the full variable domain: ETGVTQSPTHLIKTRGQQVTLRCSSQSGHNTVSWYQQALGQGPQFIFQYYREEENGRGNFPPRFSGLQFPNYSSELNVNALELDDSALYLCASRDGSGVIYEQYFGPGTRLTVT.

CDR3 coding DNA: TGTGCCAGCAGCGTACAGGGTGGTGAGTTTTCCACTGAAGCTTTCTTT. Its protein is CASSVQGGEFSTEAFF. The chain links TRBV7-2 to TRBJ1-1; tentatively, D is TRBD1 (6 bases). CDR3 length: 16 amino acids. Germline V gene lookup returns CDR1 SGHTA and CDR2 FQGNSA. Trimming removed 5 bases at V and 4 bases at J, with 20 bases between.

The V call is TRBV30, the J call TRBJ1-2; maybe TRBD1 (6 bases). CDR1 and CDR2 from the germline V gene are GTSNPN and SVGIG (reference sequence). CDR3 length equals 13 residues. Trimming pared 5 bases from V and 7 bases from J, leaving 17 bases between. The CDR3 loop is CAWGTGFGAGYTF. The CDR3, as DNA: TGTGCCTGGGGAACAGGGTTTGGGGCTGGCTACACCTTC.

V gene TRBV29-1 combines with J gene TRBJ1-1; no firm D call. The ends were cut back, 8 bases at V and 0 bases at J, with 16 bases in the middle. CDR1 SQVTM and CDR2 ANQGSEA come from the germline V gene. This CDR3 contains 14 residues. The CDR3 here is CSTGGTGMNTEAFF. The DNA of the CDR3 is TGCAGCACGGGAGGAACGGGGATGAACACTGAAGCTTTCTTT.

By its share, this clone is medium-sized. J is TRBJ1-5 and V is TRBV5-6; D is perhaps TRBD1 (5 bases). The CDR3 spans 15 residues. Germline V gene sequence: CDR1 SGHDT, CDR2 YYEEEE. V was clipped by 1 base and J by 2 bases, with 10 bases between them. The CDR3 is CASSLTGSGNQPQHF. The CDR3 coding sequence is TGTGCCAGCAGCTTGACAGGCAGTGGCAATCAGCCCCAGCATTTT.